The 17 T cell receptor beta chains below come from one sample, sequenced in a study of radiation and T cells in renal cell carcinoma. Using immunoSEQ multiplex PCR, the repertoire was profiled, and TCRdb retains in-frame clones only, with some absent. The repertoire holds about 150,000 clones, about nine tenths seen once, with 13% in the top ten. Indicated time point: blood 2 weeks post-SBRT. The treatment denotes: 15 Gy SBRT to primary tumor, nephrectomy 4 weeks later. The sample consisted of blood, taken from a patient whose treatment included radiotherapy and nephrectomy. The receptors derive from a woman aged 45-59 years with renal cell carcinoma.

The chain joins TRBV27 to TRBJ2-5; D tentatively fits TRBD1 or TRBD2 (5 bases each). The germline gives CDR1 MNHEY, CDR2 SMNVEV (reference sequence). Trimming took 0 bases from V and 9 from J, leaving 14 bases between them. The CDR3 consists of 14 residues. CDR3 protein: CASSLSTGPWAQYF. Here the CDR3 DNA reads TGTGCCAGCAGTTTATCGACGGGGCCTTGGGCCCAGTACTTC.

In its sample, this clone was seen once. The CDR3: CAISEATYGYTF. The CDR3 bases are TGTGCCATCAGTGAGGCTACCTATGGCTACACCTTC. The chain combines TRBV10-3 with TRBJ1-2; D gene uncertain. V lost 2 bases and J lost 4, with 5 bases in between. The CDR3 is 12 residues long. Germline CDR1 and CDR2: ENHRY and SYGVKD.

For the CDR3, the DNA is TGTGCCAGCAGTTACTCTGCCCGCAATAATTCACCCCTCCACTTT. Its protein product is CASSYSARNNSPLHF. The chain links TRBV6-5 to TRBJ1-6; D not resolved. V was pared by 0 bases and J by 5 bases, with 8 bases between. The V gene's germline CDR1 is MNHEY and CDR2 SVGAGI. This CDR3 region has 15 residues.

The CDR3 loop is CASRRDPRGTQYF. CDR3 bases: TGTGCCAGCAGAAGGGACCCAAGGGGGACCCAGTACTTC. The V and J genes are TRBV6-1 and TRBJ2-5; either TRBD1 or TRBD2 may supply D (5 bases each). This CDR3 has 13 residues. The V and J ends lost 6 bases and 7 bases respectively, with 15 bases between them. The germline gives CDR1 MNHNS, CDR2 SASEGT.

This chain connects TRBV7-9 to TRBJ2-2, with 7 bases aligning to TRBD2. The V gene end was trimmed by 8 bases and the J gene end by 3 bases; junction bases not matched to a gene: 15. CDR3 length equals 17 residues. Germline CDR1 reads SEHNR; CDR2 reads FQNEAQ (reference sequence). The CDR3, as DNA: TGTGCCAGCTCCTCTCCTCTGGGGAGGGTTGACACCGGGGAGCTGTTTTTT. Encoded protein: CASSSPLGRVDTGELFF.

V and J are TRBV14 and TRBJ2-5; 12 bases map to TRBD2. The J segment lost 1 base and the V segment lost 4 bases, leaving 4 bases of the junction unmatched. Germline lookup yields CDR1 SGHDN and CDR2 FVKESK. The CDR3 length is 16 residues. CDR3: CASSPLTSGGQETQYF. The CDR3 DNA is TGTGCCAGCAGCCCTTTGACTAGCGGGGGCCAAGAGACCCAGTACTTC. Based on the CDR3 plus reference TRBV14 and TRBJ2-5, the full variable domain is EAGVTQFPSHSVIEKGQTVTLRCDPISGHDNLYWYRRVMGKEIKFLLHFVKESKQDESGMPNNRFLAERTGGTYSTLKVQPAELEDSGVYFCASSPLTSGGQETQYFGPGTRLLVL.

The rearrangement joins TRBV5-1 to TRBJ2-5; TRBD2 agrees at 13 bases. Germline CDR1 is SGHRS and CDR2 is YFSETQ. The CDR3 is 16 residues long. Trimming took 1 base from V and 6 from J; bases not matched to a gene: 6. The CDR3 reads CASSLTTSGGGKTQYF. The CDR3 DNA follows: TGCGCCAGCAGCTTGACCACTAGCGGGGGGGGCAAGACCCAGTACTTC.

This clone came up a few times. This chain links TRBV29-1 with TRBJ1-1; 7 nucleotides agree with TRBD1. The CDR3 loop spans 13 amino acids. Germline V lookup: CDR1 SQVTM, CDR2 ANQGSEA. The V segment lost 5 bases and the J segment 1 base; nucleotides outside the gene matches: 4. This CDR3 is CSVRQGRNTEAFF. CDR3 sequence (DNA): TGCAGCGTTCGACAGGGTAGGAACACTGAAGCTTTCTTT.

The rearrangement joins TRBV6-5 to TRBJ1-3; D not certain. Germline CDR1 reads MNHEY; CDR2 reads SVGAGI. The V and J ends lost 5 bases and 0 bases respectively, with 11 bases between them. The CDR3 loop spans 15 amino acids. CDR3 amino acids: CASSPSISSGNTIYF. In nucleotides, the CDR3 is TGTGCCAGCAGTCCCTCGATAAGCTCTGGAAACACCATATATTTT.

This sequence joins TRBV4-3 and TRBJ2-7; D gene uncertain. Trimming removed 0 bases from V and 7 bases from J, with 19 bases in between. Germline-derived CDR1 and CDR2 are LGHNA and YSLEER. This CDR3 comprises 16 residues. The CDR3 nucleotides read TGCGCCAGCAGCCAAGATCGAACAGATACATTGCAAGAGCAGTACTTC. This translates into CASSQDRTDTLQEQYF.

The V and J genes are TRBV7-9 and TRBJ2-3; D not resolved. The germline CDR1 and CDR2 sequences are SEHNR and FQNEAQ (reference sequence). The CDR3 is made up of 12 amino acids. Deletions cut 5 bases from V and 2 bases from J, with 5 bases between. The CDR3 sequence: CASSPPTDTQYF. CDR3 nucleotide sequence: TGTGCCAGCAGCCCTCCCACAGATACGCAGTATTTT.

CDR3 amino acids: CASSPGLAGGPKDTQYF. DNA for the CDR3: TGTGCCAGCTCACCGGGACTAGCGGGGGGGCCAAAAGATACGCAGTATTTT. This chain joins TRBV18 and TRBJ2-3; 16 bases match TRBD2. The CDR3 spans 17 residues. Germline V gives CDR1 KGHSH, CDR2 LQKENI. Unmatched junction bases numbered 5, after V lost 3 bases and J lost 5 bases.

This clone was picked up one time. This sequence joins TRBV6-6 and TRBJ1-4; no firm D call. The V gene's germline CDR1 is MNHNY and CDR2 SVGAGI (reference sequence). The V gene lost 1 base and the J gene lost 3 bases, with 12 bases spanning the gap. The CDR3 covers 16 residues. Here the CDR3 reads CASSYYWTEPNEKLFF. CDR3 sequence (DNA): TGTGCCAGCAGTTACTATTGGACCGAACCTAATGAAAAACTGTTTTTT.

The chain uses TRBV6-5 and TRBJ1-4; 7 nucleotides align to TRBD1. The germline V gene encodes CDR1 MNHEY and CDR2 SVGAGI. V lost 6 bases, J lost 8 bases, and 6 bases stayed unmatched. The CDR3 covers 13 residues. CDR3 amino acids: CASRKTGIEKLFF. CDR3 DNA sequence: TGTGCCAGCAGAAAGACAGGGATCGAAAAACTGTTTTTT.

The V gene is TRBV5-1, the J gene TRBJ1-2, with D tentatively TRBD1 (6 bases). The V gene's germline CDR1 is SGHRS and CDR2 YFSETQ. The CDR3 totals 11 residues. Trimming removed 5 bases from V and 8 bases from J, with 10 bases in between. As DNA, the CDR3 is TGCGCCAGCAGGCAGGGGTCGGGCTACACCTTC. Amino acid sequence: CASRQGSGYTF.

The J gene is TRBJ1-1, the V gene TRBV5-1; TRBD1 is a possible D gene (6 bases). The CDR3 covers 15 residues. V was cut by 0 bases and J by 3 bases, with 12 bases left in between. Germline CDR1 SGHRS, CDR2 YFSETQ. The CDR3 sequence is CASSLEQGFDTEAFF. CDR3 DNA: TGCGCCAGCAGCTTGGAGCAGGGGTTTGACACTGAAGCTTTCTTT.

CDR3 protein: CASALGVSRPQHF. CDR3 coding DNA: TGTGCCAGTGCTCTTGGCGTAAGTCGGCCCCAGCATTTT. The chain joins TRBV19 to TRBJ1-5; D gene unclear. Germline V gene sequence: CDR1 LNHDA, CDR2 SQIVND (reference sequence). Between the trimmed V and J ends, which lost 8 bases and 9 bases, there was a span of 17 bases. CDR3 length: 13 residues.